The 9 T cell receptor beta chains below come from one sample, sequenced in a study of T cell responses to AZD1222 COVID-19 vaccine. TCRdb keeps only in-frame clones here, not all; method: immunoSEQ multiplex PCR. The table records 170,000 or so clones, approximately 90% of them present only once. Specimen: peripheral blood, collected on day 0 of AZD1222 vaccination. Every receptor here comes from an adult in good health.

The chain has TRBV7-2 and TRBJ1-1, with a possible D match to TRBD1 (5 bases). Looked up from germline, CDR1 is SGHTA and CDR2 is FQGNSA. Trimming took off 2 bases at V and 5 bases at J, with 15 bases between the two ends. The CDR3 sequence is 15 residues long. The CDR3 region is CASSLRYQGGTEAFF. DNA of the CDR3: TGTGCCAGCAGCTTAAGATACCAGGGCGGGACTGAAGCTTTCTTT.

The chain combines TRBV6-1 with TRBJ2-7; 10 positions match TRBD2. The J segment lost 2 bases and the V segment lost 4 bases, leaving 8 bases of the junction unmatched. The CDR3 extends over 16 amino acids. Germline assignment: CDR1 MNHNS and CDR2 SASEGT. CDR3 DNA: TGTGCCAGCAGTGGAAGGTGGACTAGCGGAACCTACGAGCAGTACTTC. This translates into CASSGRWTSGTYEQYF.

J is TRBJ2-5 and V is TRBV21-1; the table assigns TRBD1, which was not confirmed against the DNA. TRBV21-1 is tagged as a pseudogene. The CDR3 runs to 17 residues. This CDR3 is CASSRESGTRGEETQYF. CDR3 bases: TGTGCCAGCAGCAGAGAATCCGGGACCAGGGGCGAGGAGACCCAGTACTTC.

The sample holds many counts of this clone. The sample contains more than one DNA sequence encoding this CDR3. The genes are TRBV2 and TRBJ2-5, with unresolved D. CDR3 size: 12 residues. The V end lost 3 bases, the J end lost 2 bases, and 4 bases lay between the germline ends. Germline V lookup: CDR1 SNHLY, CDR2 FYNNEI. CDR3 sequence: CASSDLQETQYF. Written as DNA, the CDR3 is TGTGCCAGCAGTGACCTGCAAGAGACCCAGTACTTC.

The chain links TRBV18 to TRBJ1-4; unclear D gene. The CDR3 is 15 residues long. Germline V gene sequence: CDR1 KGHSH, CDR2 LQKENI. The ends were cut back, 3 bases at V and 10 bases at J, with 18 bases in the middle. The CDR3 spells CASSPSVERGRKLFF. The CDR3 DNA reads TGTGCCAGCTCACCCTCGGTGGAGCGAGGGAGAAAACTGTTTTTT.

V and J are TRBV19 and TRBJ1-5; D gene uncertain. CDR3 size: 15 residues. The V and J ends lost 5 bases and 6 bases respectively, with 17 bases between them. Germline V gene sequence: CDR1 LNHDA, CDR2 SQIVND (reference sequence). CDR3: CASSLSDWGSQPQHF. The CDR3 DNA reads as TGTGCCAGTAGTCTCTCAGACTGGGGAAGTCAGCCCCAGCATTTT.

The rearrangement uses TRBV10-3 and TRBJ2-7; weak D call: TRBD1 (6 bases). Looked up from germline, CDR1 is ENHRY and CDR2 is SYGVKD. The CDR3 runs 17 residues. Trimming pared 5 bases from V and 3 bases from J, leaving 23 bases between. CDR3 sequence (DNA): TGTGCCATCAGTCGATATGGGGGCGGGCAGCAGAACTACGAGCAGTACTTC. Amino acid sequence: CAISRYGGGQQNYEQYF.

CDR3 in amino acids: CASSMTSGDYNEQFF. In DNA form, the CDR3 reads TGTGCCAGTAGTATGACTAGCGGGGATTACAATGAGCAGTTCTTC. The chain has TRBV19 and TRBJ2-1, with 11 nucleotides matching TRBD2. The V gene end was trimmed by 3 bases and the J gene end by 4 bases; junction bases not matched to a gene: 2. CDR3 length: 15 residues. CDR1 and CDR2 (germline): LNHDA, SQIVND (reference sequence). Full variable domain (outside the CDR3, taken from reference TRBV19 and TRBJ2-1): DGGITQSPKYLFRKEGQNVTLSCEQNLNHDAMYWYRQDPGQGLRLIYYSQIVNDFQKGDIAEGYSVSREKKESFPLTVTSAQKNPTAFYLCASSMTSGDYNEQFFGPGTRLTVL.

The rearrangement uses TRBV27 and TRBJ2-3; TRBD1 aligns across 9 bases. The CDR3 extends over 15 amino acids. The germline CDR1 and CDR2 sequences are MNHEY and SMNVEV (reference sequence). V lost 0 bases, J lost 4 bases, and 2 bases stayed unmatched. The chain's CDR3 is CASSLSRQGADTQYF. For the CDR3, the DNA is TGTGCCAGCAGTTTATCAAGACAGGGGGCAGATACGCAGTATTTT.